This TCR beta chain comes out of a study of blood T cell repertoires in COVID-19. Study-wide background: Samples representing acute and convalescent COVID-19 were sourced from the United States, Italy and Spain. In each case, the material was cDNA or gDNA derived from T cells, B-cell-depleted T cells, or PBMCs.

As originally analysed: Reference gene primers were amplified, and this amplification served to estimate nucleated cell counts. Libraries were prepared by immunoSEQ multiplex PCR; TCRdb keeps only in-frame clonotypes and omits some of them. That table furnishes V, J and clone size, whereas the DNA furnished D and trimming. This repertoire shows fewer than 400,000 clones, around nine tenths found once; its top ten account for under 3%. The CDR3 is 16 amino acids. Germline trimming cut 5 bases from V and 5 bases from J; bases unmatched to any gene: 13. Germline CDR1 LNHDA, CDR2 SQIVND (reference sequence).

This clonotype was obtained from a human donor in a cohort sampled during active COVID-19. The specimen was peripheral blood. The V and J genes are TRBV19 and TRBJ2-5; TRBD1 agrees at 8 bases. CDR3 nucleotides: TGTGCCAGTAGTGCAATCCACCGACAGGGGAGGGAGACCCAGTACTTC. It yields the protein CASSAIHRQGRETQYF. The full variable domain, completed using reference TRBV19 and TRBJ2-5, is DGGITQSPKYLFRKEGQNVTLSCEQNLNHDAMYWYRQDPGQGLRLIYYSQIVNDFQKGDIAEGYSVSREKKESFPLTVTSAQKNPTAFYLCASSAIHRQGRETQYFGPGTRLLVL.